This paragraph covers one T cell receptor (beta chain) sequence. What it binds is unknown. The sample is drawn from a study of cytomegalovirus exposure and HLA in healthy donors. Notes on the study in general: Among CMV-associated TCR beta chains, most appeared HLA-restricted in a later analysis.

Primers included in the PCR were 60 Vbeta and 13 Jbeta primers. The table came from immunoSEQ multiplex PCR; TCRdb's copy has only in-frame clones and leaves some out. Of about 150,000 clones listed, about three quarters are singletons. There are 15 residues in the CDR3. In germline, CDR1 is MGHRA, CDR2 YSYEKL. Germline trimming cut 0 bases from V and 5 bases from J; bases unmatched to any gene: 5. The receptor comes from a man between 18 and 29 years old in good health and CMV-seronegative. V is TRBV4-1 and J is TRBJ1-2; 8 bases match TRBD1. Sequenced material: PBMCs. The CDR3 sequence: CASSQERQGSYGYTF. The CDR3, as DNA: TGCGCCAGCAGCCAAGAGCGACAGGGGAGTTATGGCTACACCTTC.